This T cell receptor (beta chain) was found in a study of T-cell reconstitution after alpha-beta-depleted transplantation in children. This clonotype occurred a few times. CDR3 size: 13 residues. V was clipped by 3 bases and J by 1 base, with 6 bases between them. Germline loops: CDR1 SGHAT, CDR2 FQNNGV. Using unique molecular identifiers, the investigators prepared the TCRbeta library. MiXCR, run by TCRdb on the PCR reads, gives a single entry per CDR3 protein. The sample contains approximately 200,000 distinct CDR3 sequences, more than 12% of which appear only once. The clonotype was recovered from a human donor who donated a stem cell graft to a child with acute lymphoblastic leukemia. This sample comprised PBMCs from the stem cell graft donor, obtained from the stem cell graft. The chain joins TRBV11-2 to TRBJ2-5; D ambiguous. The chain's CDR3 is CASSLTAQETQYF. CDR3 coding DNA: TGTGCCAGCAGCTTGACGGCCCAAGAGACCCAGTACTTC.